This entry lists 16 T cell receptor beta chains sequenced from one sample in a study of T cell changes during pregnancy in multiple sclerosis. Some clones are missing from TCRdb's copy, which holds only in-frame ones; the method was immunoSEQ multiplex PCR. The sample includes tens of thousands of clones, roughly 90% of them seen just once. The material was peripheral blood, obtained in the first trimester of pregnancy. All receptors derive from a female donor in good health, enrolled as a control in a pregnancy study.

The chain has TRBV19 and TRBJ2-7, with unresolved D. The V gene lost 7 bases and the J gene lost 4 bases, with 20 bases spanning the gap. The CDR3 contains 15 residues. The germline V gene has CDR1 LNHDA and CDR2 SQIVND (reference sequence). The DNA for the CDR3 is TGTGCCAGTACCCTATCCCCGGGTGTCGGGTACGAGCAGTACTTC. Its protein is CASTLSPGVGYEQYF.

The chain has TRBV19 and TRBJ2-2, with 8 bases that match TRBD2. CDR1 LNHDA and CDR2 SQIVND come from the germline V gene (reference sequence). The CDR3 covers 18 residues. V trimming: 6 bases; J trimming: 4 bases; junction bases outside the gene matches: 16. CDR3 nucleotide sequence: TGTGCCAGTAGCCCTGAATTCGGGGGGGCAACGGGCACCGGGGAGCTGTTTTTT. Protein product: CASSPEFGGATGTGELFF.

This clone was found once. The J gene is TRBJ1-5, the V gene TRBV6-6; 7 positions match TRBD1. Per the germline V gene, CDR1 is MNHNY and CDR2 is SVGAGI (reference sequence). With V trimmed by 6 bases and J by 6 bases, 14 bases remained unmatched. The length of the CDR3 is 16 residues. The CDR3 loop reads CASSNHGRGSGQPQHF. The CDR3 nucleotides are TGTGCCAGCAGCAATCACGGCAGGGGGTCCGGTCAGCCCCAGCATTTT.

This chain connects TRBV7-9 to TRBJ1-6; D not resolved. This CDR3 contains 17 residues. V was clipped by 3 bases and J by 0 bases, with 12 bases between them. The germline V gene encodes CDR1 SEHNR and CDR2 FQNEAQ (reference sequence). CDR3 region: CASSLFAESSYNSPLHF. Written as DNA, the CDR3 is TGTGCCAGCAGCTTGTTCGCCGAGAGCTCCTATAATTCACCCCTCCACTTT.

The chain links TRBV4-2 to TRBJ2-3, with 12 bases identical to TRBD2. The ends lost 5 bases at V and 1 base at J; junction bases unmatched: 16. Germline loops: CDR1 LGHNA, CDR2 YNFKEQ. The CDR3 loop spans 20 amino acids. The CDR3 region has the DNA TGTGCCAGCAGCGTCGAAGCTAGCGGGAGGGCCAGGGGGGGCACAGATACGCAGTATTTT. It yields the protein CASSVEASGRARGGTDTQYF.

This chain connects TRBV28 to TRBJ1-3; D ambiguous. The germline V gene encodes CDR1 MDHEN and CDR2 SYDVKM. The CDR3 totals 16 residues. V dropped 5 bases and J dropped 0 bases, with 14 bases sitting between them. This CDR3 is CASSPHGSSSGNTIYF. The CDR3 coding sequence is TGTGCCAGCAGTCCTCACGGTTCTAGCTCTGGAAACACCATATATTTT.

This sequence joins TRBV28 and TRBJ1-2; 7 bases are a match to TRBD1. With 5 bases clipped from V and 4 bases from J, the junction kept 7 bases outside the gene matches. This CDR3 comprises 14 residues. CDR1 is MDHEN and CDR2 is SYDVKM in the germline V gene. The CDR3 sequence is CASSPDRAFYGYTF. The CDR3 DNA is TGTGCCAGCAGTCCCGACAGGGCTTTCTATGGCTACACCTTC.

CDR3 bases: TGTGCCAGCAGACTCGGGGGGGTCAATCAGCCCCAGCATTTT. Its translation: CASRLGGVNQPQHF. The gene calls are TRBV6-5 and TRBJ1-5; possible D gene TRBD1, 5 bases. CDR3 length: 14 residues. Germline CDR1 MNHEY, CDR2 SVGAGI. V was clipped by 6 bases and J by 3 bases, with 12 bases between them.

This clone was counted a single time. The chain is built from TRBV5-1 and TRBJ2-7; the D gene is possibly TRBD2 (6 bases). The V gene's germline CDR1 is SGHRS and CDR2 YFSETQ. V was clipped by 3 bases and J by 6 bases, with 13 bases between them. This CDR3 spans 13 amino acids. The CDR3 nucleotides are TGCGCCAGCAGCTCTGGCCCGGAGGGCGAGCAGTACTTC. Encoded protein: CASSSGPEGEQYF.

The J gene is TRBJ2-1, the V gene TRBV29-1; 7 nucleotides match TRBD2. Trimming at V came to 7 bases and at J to 1 base, leaving 4 bases not matched to a gene. This CDR3 has 13 residues. Germline V lookup: CDR1 SQVTM, CDR2 ANQGSEA. The CDR3 coding sequence is TGCAGCGCTGAGCGGGAATCCTACAATGAGCAGTTCTTC. The encoded protein is CSAERESYNEQFF.

V and J are TRBV6-5 and TRBJ2-5, with D perhaps matching TRBD1 (6 bases). The length of the CDR3 is 13 residues. CDR1 MNHEY and CDR2 SVGAGI come from the germline V gene. With 6 bases removed from V and 3 bases from J, the gap between germline ends came to 11 bases. The CDR3 sequence: CASRRTEKETQYF. CDR3 coding DNA: TGTGCCAGCAGGCGGACAGAGAAAGAGACCCAGTACTTC.

The chain carries TRBV21-1 and TRBJ1-1; the table's D call, TRBD1, has no DNA check behind it. TRBV21-1 is annotated as a pseudogene. This CDR3 spans 17 amino acids. CDR3 amino acids: CASRSGTGGVGDTEAFF. CDR3 nucleotide sequence: TGTGCCAGCAGATCTGGGACAGGGGGCGTGGGGGACACTGAAGCTTTCTTT.

V and J are TRBV15 and TRBJ2-3; 7 bases agree with TRBD1. In germline, CDR1 is LNHNV, CDR2 YYDKDF (reference sequence). Germline trimming cut 1 base from V and 5 bases from J; bases unmatched to any gene: 6. The CDR3 length is 15 residues. The CDR3 nucleotides are TGTGCCACCAGCAGAGGACAGGGTGATGGAGATACGCAGTATTTT. Translating it yields CATSRGQGDGDTQYF. The full variable domain, rest sourced from reference TRBV15 and TRBJ2-3, is DAMVIQNPRYQVTQFGKPVTLSCSQTLNHNVMYWYQQKSSQAPKLLFHYYDKDFNNEADTPDNFQSRRPNTSFCFLDIRSPGLGDTAMYLCATSRGQGDGDTQYFGPGTRLTVL.

This chain connects TRBV7-2 to TRBJ1-5, with a tentative D call TRBD1 (6 bases). The length of the CDR3 is 14 residues. CDR1 and CDR2 (germline): SGHTA, FQGNSA. The V gene lost 5 bases and the J gene lost 10 bases, with 18 bases spanning the gap. The CDR3 DNA follows: TGTGCCAGCAGCCCACAGGGAAATACTCACCCCCAGCATTTT. Its translation is CASSPQGNTHPQHF.

The chain carries TRBV19 and TRBJ2-2; a possible D gene is TRBD1 (6 bases). Trimming pared 5 bases from V and 5 bases from J, leaving 12 bases between. The germline gives CDR1 LNHDA, CDR2 SQIVND (reference sequence). The CDR3 has 14 residues. The DNA of the CDR3 is TGTGCCAGTAGTGAACACAGGGAAACCGGGGAGCTGTTTTTT. It specifies CASSEHRETGELFF.

The CDR3 is CASSDWDRGEQFF. The CDR3 coding sequence is TGTGCCAGCAGTGACTGGGACAGGGGTGAGCAGTTCTTC. The chain has TRBV2 and TRBJ2-1; 10 bases are shared with TRBD1. CDR3 length equals 13 residues. V lost 3 bases to trimming and J lost 9 bases; unmatched junction nucleotides: 2. CDR1 is SNHLY and CDR2 is FYNNEI in the germline V gene.